The present entry profiles one TCR beta chain with its context. Its antigen is not identified. Other DNA sequences of this sample code for an identical CDR3. This entry comes from a study of cytomegalovirus exposure and HLA in healthy donors. This CDR3 spans 14 amino acids. The germline gives CDR1 SGDLS, CDR2 YYNGEE. V lost 7 bases, J lost 1 base, and 12 bases lay in between. In the PCR, 60 Vbeta and 13 Jbeta primers were used. Profiling relied on immunoSEQ multiplex PCR, and the TCRdb table lists in-frame clones only, not all of them. The sample contains about 160,000 clones, over 60% of which appear only once. Study-wide findings and caveats: The study flagged about 150 TCR beta chains as cytomegalovirus-associated. Later genetic work tied a missense DCLRE1C variant to beta-chain V and J trimming.

The sequencing sample was made of PBMCs. The chain is built from TRBV9 and TRBJ1-3; perhaps TRBD1 as D (6 bases). The TCR sequence derives from a woman aged 25-40 years in good health and CMV-seronegative. This CDR3 is CASSATGSGNTIYF. The CDR3 bases are TGTGCCAGCTCGGCGACAGGTTCTGGAAACACCATATATTTT. Filled out from reference TRBV9 and TRBJ1-3, the complete variable domain reads DSGVTQTPKHLITATGQRVTLRCSPRSGDLSVYWYQQSLDQGLQFLIQYYNGEERAKGNILERFSAQQFPDLHSELNLSSLELGDSALYFCASSATGSGNTIYFGEGSWLTVV.